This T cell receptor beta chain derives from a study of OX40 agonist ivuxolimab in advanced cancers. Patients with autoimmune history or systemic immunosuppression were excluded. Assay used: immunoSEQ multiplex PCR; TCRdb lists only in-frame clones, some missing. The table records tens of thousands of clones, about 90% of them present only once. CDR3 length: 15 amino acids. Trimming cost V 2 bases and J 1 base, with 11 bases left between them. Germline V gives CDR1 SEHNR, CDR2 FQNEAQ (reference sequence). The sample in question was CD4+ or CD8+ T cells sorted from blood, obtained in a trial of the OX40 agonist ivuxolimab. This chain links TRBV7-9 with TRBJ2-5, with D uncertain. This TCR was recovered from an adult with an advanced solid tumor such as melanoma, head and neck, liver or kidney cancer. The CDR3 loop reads CASSLTTVPQETQYF. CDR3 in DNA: TGTGCCAGCAGCTTAACGACTGTTCCCCAAGAGACCCAGTACTTC.